This T cell receptor beta chain is drawn from a study of blood T cell repertoires in COVID-19 (TCRdb year 2020). About the investigation overall: Samples covering the acute and convalescent phases of COVID-19 were provided by collaborators in the United States, Italy and Spain. A de-identified subject ID, COVID-19 status, age in years and sex were almost always included in the sample metadata. Where available, HLA class I and class II types were obtained from metadata supplied by the sample provider rather than from assay-based typing. The prospective study material was composed of cDNA or gDNA derived from T cells, B-cell-depleted T cells, or PBMCs. The dataset comprised deeply sampled blood TCRbeta repertoires from subjects exposed to, actively infected with, or recovered from COVID-19. The repertoires were released in a freely available public database meant as a resource for research on the immune response to SARS-CoV-2. Samples came from the ongoing ImmuneRACE study (first 160 participants) plus 1,254 subjects from 6 global collaborators. Points the paper makes about the study in general: Clinical and demographic metadata were provided uncurated, with the amount varying by source and participant.

Concerning this clone itself: The antigen it binds to is not known. One base away there is no much larger clone; base qualities are not given.

Participants in the prospective study were enrolled through a virtual design, were aged about 18 to 89 years, and lived in approximately 25 United States geographic areas. In the prospective study, participants were assigned to cohorts based on the clinical history participants reported in a screening survey and a study questionnaire. Recovered participants in ImmuneRACE Cohort 3 were defined by two consecutive negative NP/OP PCR tests, clearance by a healthcare professional, or resolution of symptoms. Mobile phlebotomists in the prospective study collected whole blood, serum and a nasopharyngeal or oropharyngeal swab from every participant. Additional blood draws and questionnaires over an approximately two-month period could optionally be provided by prospective study participants. Blood samples from the prospective study were shipped frozen or at room temperature prior to DNA extraction. The CDR3 goes from the cysteine to the phenylalanine over 15 residues. Only the CDR3 portion is preserved as DNA: 45 bases, with reading frame beginning at the first base. Via the germline V gene (reference sequence), CDR1 is WNHNN and CDR2 SYGVQD. V is trimmed back by 3 bases and J by 5 bases, and the junction contains 6 bases that no gene match accounts for.

TCRbeta CDR3 regions were amplified from genomic DNA by means of the immunoSEQ Assay, a bias-controlled multiplex PCR. From the authors' description of their analysis: The number of nucleated cells in each sample was estimated by amplification of reference gene primers within the assay. Sequence reads were collapsed and filtered to measure the absolute abundance of every unique TCRbeta CDR3 rearrangement. Productive Simpson clonality was computed per sample as the square root of Simpson's diversity index over productive rearrangements. The table was pulled from immuneACCESS by TCRdb, which kept in-frame rearrangements only. Such tables lose some clones; where checked, under half of the loss comes from unresolved V genes, and the rest has no known cause. V and J calls and clone size follow that table, whereas D and trimming were derived from the DNA. This sample comprises roughly 500,000 clones, roughly 90% of them detected only once. 1.5% to 2% of the sample lies in the top ten.

The source is a woman aged 35 to 49 who had recovered from COVID-19. The specimen was PBMCs or T cells enriched from blood (not recorded which). The receptor chain draws on TRBV10-1 and TRBJ2-1, with TRBD2 identical over 8 junction bases. The nucleotide sequence reads TGCGCCAGCAGTGATAACGGGAGGGTCAACAATGAGCAGTTCTTC. It is translated as CASSDNGRVNNEQFF.